Included here is one T cell receptor beta chain sequence, with context. This sample is part of a study of blood T cell repertoires in COVID-19. Whole-study context: Samples representing acute and convalescent COVID-19 were sourced from the United States, Italy and Spain.

The CDR3 contains 21 residues. Per germline, CDR1 SGHRS and CDR2 YFSETQ. V lost 3 bases and J lost 1; bases outside the gene matches: 18. The assay was immunoSEQ multiplex PCR, and TCRdb's table has in-frame clones only and misses some. The sample contains fewer than 500,000 clones, around 89% of which appear only once. The clonotype was recovered from a woman in her 30s with acute or convalescent COVID-19. This chain joins TRBV5-1 and TRBJ1-3; TRBD1 matches at 11 bases. The specimen was peripheral blood. CDR3 loop: CASSSVEDRGRKARSGNTIYF. The DNA of the CDR3 is TGCGCCAGCAGCTCAGTAGAGGACAGGGGGCGAAAGGCCAGATCTGGAAACACCATATATTTT.